What follows are 9 T cell receptor beta chains derived from one specimen sequenced in a study of cytomegalovirus exposure and HLA in healthy donors. Sequencing used immunoSEQ multiplex PCR; TCRdb keeps in-frame clones, though not all of them. The repertoire holds approximately 88,000 clones, with almost 85% as singletons. Input material: PBMCs. The receptor set was obtained from a woman under 30 in good health and CMV-seropositive.

The chain links TRBV11-3 to TRBJ2-7; 12 bases are a match to TRBD1. V gave up 5 bases and J gave up 5 bases; unmatched junction bases: 4. Per germline, CDR1 SGHNT and CDR2 YENEEA. This CDR3 contains 14 residues. The CDR3 DNA follows: TGTGCCAGCAGCCTGGGACAGGGGGCCAACGAGCAGTACTTC. Protein product: CASSLGQGANEQYF.

The chain employs TRBV5-1 and TRBJ2-3, with 7 bases matching TRBD1. The CDR3 has 14 amino acids. Germline V gene lookup returns CDR1 SGHRS and CDR2 YFSETQ. V trimming: 2 bases; J trimming: 6 bases; junction bases outside the gene matches: 6. The CDR3 coding sequence is TGCGCCAGCAGCTTACAGGGGACGGGGGATACGCAGTATTTT. Its translation: CASSLQGTGDTQYF.

V and J are TRBV5-4 and TRBJ2-7, with a tentative D call TRBD1 (6 bases). The CDR3 is 17 residues long. Germline CDR1 reads SGHNT; CDR2 reads YYREEE (reference sequence). Trimming cost V 0 bases and J 7 bases, with 23 bases left between them. The CDR3 region has the DNA TGTGCCAGCAGCTTGGGACCCCAGGGGTTGATCGTGGGAGAGCAGTACTTC. This encodes CASSLGPQGLIVGEQYF.

This clone was observed a few times. The CDR3 DNA is TGTGCCAGCAGTTACGTCGTCAGCTCCTATAATTCACCCCTCCACTTT. Translating it yields CASSYVVSSYNSPLHF. The chain has TRBV6-5 and TRBJ1-6; D ambiguous. CDR1 and CDR2 from the germline V gene are MNHEY and SVGAGI. The V end was cut by 2 bases, the J end by 0 bases, with 8 bases between. The CDR3 totals 16 residues.

This chain uses TRBV5-6 with TRBJ2-7; D is perhaps TRBD2 (5 bases). Trimming shortened V by 1 base and J by 6 bases, and 8 bases separated the two germline ends. The V gene's germline CDR1 is SGHDT and CDR2 YYEEEE. CDR3 size: 12 residues. CDR3 residues: CASSLPGSEQYF. Written as DNA, the CDR3 is TGTGCCAGCAGCTTGCCGGGGAGCGAGCAGTACTTC.

The chain uses TRBV7-9 and TRBJ2-5; 7 bases match TRBD1. The CDR3 is made up of 13 amino acids. Trimming took 5 bases from V and 4 from J; bases not matched to a gene: 4. The germline CDR1 and CDR2 sequences are SEHNR and FQNEAQ (reference sequence). The CDR3 reads CASSTGTVETQYF. In DNA form, the CDR3 reads TGTGCCAGCAGCACCGGGACAGTAGAGACCCAGTACTTC.

The gene calls are TRBV6-4 and TRBJ2-7; possibly TRBD2 for D (5 bases). Germline CDR1 MRHNA, CDR2 SNTAGT. This CDR3 comprises 11 residues. V lost 10 bases and J lost 9, with 16 bases in between. The CDR3: CAKAAGLGQYF. Here the CDR3 DNA reads TGTGCCAAAGCGGCTGGCCTGGGGCAGTACTTC.

CDR3 sequence: CASSVTGDGNTIYF. In DNA, the CDR3 is TGTGCCAGCAGCGTTACAGGGGATGGAAACACCATATATTTT. The chain has TRBV7-2 and TRBJ1-3; 7 positions match TRBD1. This CDR3 is built from 14 residues. Germline V gives CDR1 SGHTA, CDR2 FQGNSA. The V and J ends lost 5 bases and 3 bases, in that order; junction bases with no gene match: 4. The variable domain in full, with the rest retrieved from reference TRBV7-2 and TRBJ1-3, is GAGVSQSPSNKVTEKGKDVELRCDPISGHTALYWYRQSLGQGLEFLIYFQGNSAPDKSGLPSDRFSAERTGGSVSTLTIQRTQQEDSAVYLCASSVTGDGNTIYFGEGSWLTVV.

The gene calls are TRBV19 and TRBJ2-4; a possible D gene is TRBD1 (5 bases). The CDR3 is made up of 17 amino acids. CDR1 and CDR2 from the germline V gene are LNHDA and SQIVND (reference sequence). Trimming left V 5 bases short and J 3 bases short, with 20 bases between. CDR3 DNA: TGTGCCAGTAGTGGAGACCTAATTGTACAGGACAAAAACATTCAGTACTTC. Protein: CASSGDLIVQDKNIQYF.